One sample yielded the 2 T cell receptor beta chains listed below, sequenced in a study of blood T cell repertoires in COVID-19. Data came from immunoSEQ multiplex PCR; TCRdb stores just in-frame clones and leaves some out. The sample includes under 250,000 clones, roughly 85% seen only once; the top ten take approximately 8.2%. The sample was PBMCs or T cells enriched from blood (not recorded which). These receptors were taken from a woman in her 50s with acute COVID-19.

The chain recombines TRBV2 with TRBJ1-5; unclear D gene. With 4 bases removed from V and 6 bases from J, the gap between germline ends came to 13 bases. The CDR3 contains 14 residues. The germline V gene encodes CDR1 SNHLY and CDR2 FYNNEI. CDR3 nucleotides: TGTGCCAGCAGTGTCCGGGGAGGTAGTCAGCCCCAGCATTTT. Protein sequence: CASSVRGGSQPQHF.

A few counts support this clone. The chain carries TRBV7-8 and TRBJ2-1; no reliable D call. Germline CDR1 reads SGHVS; CDR2 reads FQNEAQ. The length of the CDR3 is 14 residues. Trimming removed 0 bases at V and 1 base at J, with 4 bases between. In DNA form, the CDR3 reads TGTGCCAGCAGCTTAGCCAGGTCCTACAATGAGCAGTTCTTC. This sequence encodes CASSLARSYNEQFF.